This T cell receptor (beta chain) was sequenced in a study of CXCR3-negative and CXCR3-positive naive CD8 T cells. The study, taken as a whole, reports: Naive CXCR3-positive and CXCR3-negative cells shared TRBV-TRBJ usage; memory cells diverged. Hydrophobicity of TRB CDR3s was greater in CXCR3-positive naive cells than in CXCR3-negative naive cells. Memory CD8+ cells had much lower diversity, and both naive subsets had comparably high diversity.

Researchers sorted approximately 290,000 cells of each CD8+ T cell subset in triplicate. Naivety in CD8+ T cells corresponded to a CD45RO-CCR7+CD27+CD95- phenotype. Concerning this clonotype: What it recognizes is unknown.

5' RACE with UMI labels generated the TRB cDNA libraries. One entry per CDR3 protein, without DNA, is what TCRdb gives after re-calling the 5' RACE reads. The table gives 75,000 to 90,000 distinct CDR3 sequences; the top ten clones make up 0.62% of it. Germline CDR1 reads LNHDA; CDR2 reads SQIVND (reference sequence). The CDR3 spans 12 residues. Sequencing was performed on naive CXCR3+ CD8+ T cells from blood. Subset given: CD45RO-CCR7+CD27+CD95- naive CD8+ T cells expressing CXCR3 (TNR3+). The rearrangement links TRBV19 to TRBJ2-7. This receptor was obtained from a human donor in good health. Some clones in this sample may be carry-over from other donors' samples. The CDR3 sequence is CASSPNSYEQYF.